The rows below give T cell receptor beta chains drawn from one sample of a study of T cell responses to AZD1222 COVID-19 vaccine. Generated by immunoSEQ multiplex PCR, the TCRdb table keeps only in-frame clones and is missing some. Of more than 110,000 clones in the sample, roughly 90% are singletons; the top ten hold 2.5% to 4%. Source: peripheral blood, taken on day 0 of AZD1222 vaccination. The receptor set was obtained from an adult in good health. CDR3s include the opening cysteine and the closing phenylalanine or tryptophan. Each record gives: J gene, D gene, V gene, clone size, CDR3 protein, CDR3 DNA. D genes are given only for firm matches. Expanded clones get a size class; other rows say once, few or many, or leave the size out.

J: TRBJ1-5; D: NA; V: TRBV7-9; size: few; CDR3: CASSFNSNSNQPQHF; DNA: TGTGCCAGCAGCTTCAACAGTAATAGCAATCAGCCCCAGCATTTT
J: TRBJ2-2; D: TRBD1; V: TRBV18; size: NA; CDR3: CASYSGQGNTGELFF; DNA: TGTGCCAGCTACTCGGGACAGGGTAACACCGGGGAGCTGTTTTTT
J: TRBJ2-7; D: NA; V: TRBV24-1; size: NA; CDR3: CATSDLKGYEQYF; DNA: TGTGCCACCAGTGATTTGAAGGGCTACGAGCAGTACTTC
J: TRBJ1-1; D: NA; V: TRBV19; size: NA; CDR3: CASRGALGTEAFF; DNA: TGTGCCAGTAGGGGGGCCCTGGGTACTGAAGCTTTCTTT
J: TRBJ2-1; D: NA; V: TRBV14; size: NA; CDR3: CASSQGGGGLAHYNEQFF; DNA: TGTGCCAGCAGCCAGGGAGGGGGTGGGCTAGCGCATTACAATGAGCAGTTCTTC
J: TRBJ2-7; D: TRBD2; V: TRBV9; size: NA; CDR3: CASNRTSGTYEQYF; DNA: TGTGCCAGCAACCGGACTAGCGGGACCTACGAGCAGTACTTC
J: TRBJ1-4; D: TRBD1; V: TRBV6-1; size: NA; CDR3: CASSASPTGSNEKLFF; DNA: TGTGCCAGCAGTGCAAGCCCGACAGGGAGCAATGAAAAACTGTTTTTT
J: TRBJ2-3; D: NA; V: TRBV5-4; size: NA; CDR3: CASSFDQDTQYF; DNA: TGTGCCAGCAGCTTCGACCAGGATACGCAGTATTTT
J: TRBJ1-6; D: NA; V: TRBV30; size: NA; CDR3: CAWSVGRNNSPLHF; DNA: TGTGCCTGGAGTGTGGGGCGGAATAATTCACCCCTCCACTTT
J: TRBJ2-7; D: TRBD1; V: TRBV19; size: NA; CDR3: CASSMIGDRVEQYF; DNA: TGTGCCAGTAGTATGATCGGAGACAGGGTCGAGCAGTACTTC
J: TRBJ1-2; D: NA; V: TRBV6-5; size: NA; CDR3: CASSLRGNYGYTF; DNA: TGTGCCAGCAGTTTACGGGGGAACTATGGCTACACCTTC
J: TRBJ2-7; D: TRBD2; V: TRBV5-1; size: NA; CDR3: CASSQSGNSYEQYF; DNA: TGCGCCAGCAGCCAGAGCGGGAACTCCTACGAGCAGTACTTC
J: TRBJ1-5; D: NA; V: TRBV6-6; size: NA; CDR3: CASSYKGYSGNQPQHF; DNA: TGTGCCAGCAGTTATAAGGGGTATAGTGGTAATCAGCCCCAGCATTTT
J: TRBJ2-2; D: NA; V: TRBV12-3/TRBV12-4; size: NA; CDR3: CARAPGELFF; DNA: TGTGCCAGGGCCCCCGGGGAGCTGTTTTTT
J: TRBJ2-7; D: NA; V: TRBV9; size: NA; CDR3: CASSVEIKTGEGYEQYF; DNA: TGTGCCAGCAGCGTAGAAATCAAGACGGGAGAGGGCTACGAGCAGTACTTC
J: TRBJ1-6; D: NA; V: TRBV25-1; size: NA; CDR3: CASSEQGLNSPLHF; DNA: TGTGCCAGCAGTGAACAAGGGTTGAATTCACCCCTCCACTTT
J: TRBJ2-6; D: NA; V: TRBV3-1/TRBV3-2; size: once; CDR3: CASSQVQLDRVLPSGANVLTF; DNA: TGTGCCAGCAGCCAAGTACAATTGGATCGCGTCCTACCGTCTGGGGCCAACGTCCTGACTTTC
J: TRBJ1-4; D: TRBD1; V: TRBV7-8; size: NA; CDR3: CASSMTGVGEKLFF; DNA: TGTGCCAGCAGCATGACAGGGGTCGGTGAAAAACTGTTTTTT
J: TRBJ2-2; D: TRBD1; V: TRBV7-9; size: NA; CDR3: CASSPGQGDTGELFF; DNA: TGTGCCAGCAGCCCAGGACAGGGGGACACCGGGGAGCTGTTTTTT
J: TRBJ2-7; D: NA; V: TRBV15; size: NA; CDR3: CATSPGYVRAPYEQYF; DNA: TGTGCCACCAGCCCGGGGTACGTCAGGGCCCCCTACGAGCAGTACTTC
J: TRBJ1-2; D: NA; V: TRBV6-4; size: once; CDR3: CASSDEPQQEGYTF; DNA: TGTGCCAGCAGTGACGAACCTCAGCAGGAGGGCTACACCTTC
J: TRBJ2-7; D: NA; V: TRBV12-5; size: NA; CDR3: CASGLAPEGRQYF; DNA: TGTGCTAGTGGTTTGGCCCCCGAGGGAAGGCAGTACTTC
J: TRBJ2-7; D: TRBD2; V: TRBV5-1; size: NA; CDR3: CASSKGLAGQPGGYEQYF; DNA: TGCGCCAGCAGCAAAGGACTAGCGGGCCAACCTGGGGGATACGAGCAGTACTTC
J: TRBJ1-3; D: NA; V: TRBV11-2; size: NA; CDR3: CASSLGGNTIYF; DNA: TGTGCCAGCAGCTTAGGGGGAAACACCATATATTTT
J: TRBJ1-2; D: NA; V: TRBV25-1; size: NA; CDR3: CASSDLPGGYTF; DNA: TGTGCCAGCAGTGACCTTCCGGGTGGCTACACCTTC
J: TRBJ2-7; D: NA; V: TRBV11-2; size: NA; CDR3: CASSRGTEASEQYF; DNA: TGTGCCAGCAGCCGGGGGACAGAGGCTTCCGAGCAGTACTTC
J: TRBJ2-2; D: NA; V: TRBV9; size: NA; CDR3: CASGRGNTGELFF; DNA: TGTGCCAGCGGCAGAGGGAACACCGGGGAGCTGTTTTTT
J: TRBJ1-1; D: NA; V: TRBV5-6; size: NA; CDR3: CASAERGYTEAFF; DNA: TGTGCCAGCGCAGAAAGGGGGTACACTGAAGCTTTCTTT
J: TRBJ2-3; D: NA; V: TRBV5-5; size: NA; CDR3: CACPGVPDPDTQYF; DNA: TGTGCCTGCCCCGGGGTACCCGACCCCGATACGCAGTATTTT
J: TRBJ1-5; D: NA; V: TRBV19; size: NA; CDR3: CASSPEAGFGNQPQHF; DNA: TGTGCCAGTAGTCCGGAGGCAGGGTTTGGCAATCAGCCCCAGCATTTT